This T cell receptor (beta chain) came from a study of regulatory T cells in long-lasting Graves disease. About the research overall: Patients with persistent Graves' disease had over 5 years of antithyroid drugs and persistent TSH receptor antibodies. Whole-study findings and limits: Persistent Graves' patients showed reduced TCR diversity versus newly diagnosed patients. It was possible that the small sample size reduced accuracy.

This clonotype was counted at least ten times. Its matching antigen is unknown. With iRepertoire HTBI primers and Arm-PCR of CDR3 regions, TCR beta libraries were built. Each CDR3 protein is one row after TCRdb ran MiXCR on the multiplex PCR reads. Here the sample spans some 470,000 distinct CDR3 sequences, 20% to 25% being singletons. CDR1 is MNHNS, CDR2 SASEGT, per germline. This CDR3 comprises 13 residues. With 6 bases removed from V and 5 bases from J, the gap between germline ends came to 13 bases. Time point specified: persistent/refractory GD, antithyroid drugs over 5 years with positive TRAb. From RNA extracted from PBMCs, the TCR library was made. The patients included were those that came from an endocrinology department in Xi'an, China.

The chain carries TRBV6-1 and TRBJ1-2; D is unresolved. Sequencing used peripheral blood mononuclear cells (PBMCs), obtained when the disease was refractory, from a patient treated with antithyroid drugs. This clonotype was sampled from a female donor with Graves disease. Here the CDR3 DNA reads TGTGCCAGCAGGTCCCGGGAGCGATATGGCTACACCTTC. Its protein is CASRSRERYGYTF.